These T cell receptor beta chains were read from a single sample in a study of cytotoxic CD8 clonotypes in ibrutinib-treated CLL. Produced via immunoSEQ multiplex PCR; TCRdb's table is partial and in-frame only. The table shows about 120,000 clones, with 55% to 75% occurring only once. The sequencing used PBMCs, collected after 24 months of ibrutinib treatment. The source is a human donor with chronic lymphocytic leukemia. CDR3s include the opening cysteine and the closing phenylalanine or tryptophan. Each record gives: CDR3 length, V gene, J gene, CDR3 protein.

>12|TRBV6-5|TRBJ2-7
CASSNGPNEQYF
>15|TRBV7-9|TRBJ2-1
CAHPGTSGGFNEQFF
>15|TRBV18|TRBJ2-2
CASSPIQGGTGELFF
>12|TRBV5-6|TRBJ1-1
CASSPQRTEAFF
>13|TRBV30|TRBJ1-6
CAWTGQGNSPLHF
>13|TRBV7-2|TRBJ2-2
CASTLVWPGELFF
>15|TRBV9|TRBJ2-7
CASSLGQGSNYEQYF
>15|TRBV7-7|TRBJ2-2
CASSRDGANTGELFF
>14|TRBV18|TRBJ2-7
CASSPQGQSYEQYF
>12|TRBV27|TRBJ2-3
CASSPGADTQYF
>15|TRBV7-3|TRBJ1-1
CASSWEKGLNTEAFF
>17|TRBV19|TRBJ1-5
CASSIGMTGGERQPQHF
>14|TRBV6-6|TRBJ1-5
CASSYGRGGQPQHF
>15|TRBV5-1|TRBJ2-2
CASSWGQTNTGELFF
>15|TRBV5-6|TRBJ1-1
CASSSLTPTNTEAFF
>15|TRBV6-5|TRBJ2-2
CASSARDWGAGELFF
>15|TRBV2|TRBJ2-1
CASSSLAGGANEQFF
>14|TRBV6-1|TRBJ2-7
CASSRGTGAYEQYF
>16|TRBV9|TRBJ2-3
CASSVGLARSTDTQYF
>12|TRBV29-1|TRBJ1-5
CSVEGEGQPQHF
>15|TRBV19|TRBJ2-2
CASSTGGVLTGELFF
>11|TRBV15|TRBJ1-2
CATSPRYGYTF
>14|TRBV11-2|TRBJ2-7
CASSLPGGRYEQYF
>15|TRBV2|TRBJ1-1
CASRERTAGNTEAFF
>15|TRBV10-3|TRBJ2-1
CAISKGTGQHDEQFF
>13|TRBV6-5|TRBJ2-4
CASSPRGRDIQYF
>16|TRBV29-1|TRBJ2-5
CSVLFPGLTRTETQYF
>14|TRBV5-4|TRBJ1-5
CASSQGTQGQPQHF
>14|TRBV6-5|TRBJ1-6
CASSKGPGNSPLHF
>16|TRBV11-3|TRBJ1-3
CASSFSGGAGGNTIYF
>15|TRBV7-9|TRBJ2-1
CASSASSSSYNEQFF
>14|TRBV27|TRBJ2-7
CASSRGGTGYEQYF
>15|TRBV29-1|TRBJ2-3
CSSTSGLAGPDTQYF